This T cell receptor (beta chain) was found in a study of cytomegalovirus exposure and HLA in healthy donors. As regards this clone: Antigen: not known.

Both 60 Vbeta primers and 13 Jbeta primers went into the PCR. Clones were sequenced by immunoSEQ multiplex PCR, and TCRdb holds only the in-frame ones, with some missing. The sample holds about 140,000 clones, approximately 84% seen once. Notes on the study in general: Sequencing had likely introduced a cluster of highly shared sequence variants as an artifact.

The clonotype was recovered from a woman between 40 and 50 years old in good health and CMV-seronegative. The specimen sequenced was PBMCs.

The CDR3 DNA is TGCAGTGCTAGTCTACAGGATAATCAGTTCTTC. This encodes CSASLQDNQFF. V usage is TRBV20-1 and J usage is TRBJ2-1, with D tentatively TRBD1 (5 bases). The germline gives CDR1 DFQATT, CDR2 SNEGSKA (reference sequence). The V end was cut by 3 bases, the J end by 13 bases, with 13 bases between. The CDR3 loop spans 11 amino acids.